The text below deals with one TCR beta chain. This sample was taken from a study of control samples from healthy donors and cancer patients. Produced via immunoSEQ multiplex PCR; TCRdb's table is partial and in-frame only. The profile shows about 82,000 clones, around 94% of them singletons. V was shortened by 1 base and J by 4 bases, with 4 bases between the two germline ends. This CDR3 region has 12 residues. CDR1 LNHNV and CDR2 YYDKDF come from the germline V gene (reference sequence). Input material: blood. The sequence was obtained from a woman aged 18-29 years in good health. V usage is TRBV15 and J usage is TRBJ2-5; D is unresolved. The CDR3 DNA reads TGTGCCACCAGCAGAGGCCGAGAGACCCAGTACTTC. Residues: CATSRGRETQYF. The entire variable domain, with the rest obtained from reference TRBV15 and TRBJ2-5, is as follows: DAMVIQNPRYQVTQFGKPVTLSCSQTLNHNVMYWYQQKSSQAPKLLFHYYDKDFNNEADTPDNFQSRRPNTSFCFLDIRSPGLGDTAMYLCATSRGRETQYFGPGTRLLVL.